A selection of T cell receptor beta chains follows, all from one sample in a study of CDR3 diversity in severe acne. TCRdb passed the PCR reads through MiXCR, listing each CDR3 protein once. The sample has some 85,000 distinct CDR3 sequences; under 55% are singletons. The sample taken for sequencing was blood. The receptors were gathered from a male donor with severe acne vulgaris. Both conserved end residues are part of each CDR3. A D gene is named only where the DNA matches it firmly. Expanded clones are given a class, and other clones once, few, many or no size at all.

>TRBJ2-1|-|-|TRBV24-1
CATSGSGAPQFF
TGTGCCACCAGTGGTTCAGGGGCGCCACAGTTCTTC
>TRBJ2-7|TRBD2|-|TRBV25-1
CASSSHGTAGAEQYF
TGTGCCAGTAGTTCCCACGGTACAGCGGGAGCCGAGCAGTACTTC
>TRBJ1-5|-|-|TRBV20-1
CSAKRLAVQETQHF
TGCAGTGCTAAACGACTAGCCGTTCAAGAGACCCAGCATTTT
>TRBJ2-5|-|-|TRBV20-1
CSASGQSGETQYF
TGCAGTGCTAGCGGACAGTCCGGGGAGACCCAGTACTTC
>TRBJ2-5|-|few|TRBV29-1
CSVDGTVHQETQYF
TGCAGCGTTGACGGGACGGTACACCAAGAGACCCAGTACTTC
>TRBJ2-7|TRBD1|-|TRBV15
CATSRESPGQTYEQYF
TGTGCCACCAGCAGAGAAAGTCCGGGACAGACCTACGAGCAGTACTTC
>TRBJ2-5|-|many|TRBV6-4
CASSVSGGGQETQYF
TGTGCCAGCAGTGTATCGGGTGGAGGGCAAGAGACCCAGTACTTC
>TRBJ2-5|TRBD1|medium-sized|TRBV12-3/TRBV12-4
CASSLEGQGKTQYF
TGTGCCAGCAGTTTAGAGGGACAGGGCAAGACCCAGTACTTC
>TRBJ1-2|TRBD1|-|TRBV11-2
CASSQRQGANGYTF
TGTGCCAGCAGCCAACGACAGGGGGCCAATGGCTACACCTTC
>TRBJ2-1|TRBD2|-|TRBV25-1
CASSATSDTYNEQFF
TGTGCCAGCAGCGCTACTAGCGACACCTACAATGAGCAGTTCTTC
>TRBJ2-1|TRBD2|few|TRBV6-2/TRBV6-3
CASRGLAAIYDEQFF
TGTGCCAGCAGAGGACTAGCGGCCATCTACGATGAGCAGTTTTTC
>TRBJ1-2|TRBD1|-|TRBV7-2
CASSPGQGGIYGYTF
TGCGCCAGCAGCCCTGGACAGGGAGGGATCTATGGCTACACCTTC
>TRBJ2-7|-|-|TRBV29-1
CSVDGGRQGGSYEQYF
TGCAGCGTTGATGGCGGGAGACAGGGAGGTTCCTACGAGCAGTACTTC
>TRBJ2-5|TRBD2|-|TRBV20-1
CSRTSGTETQYF
TGCAGCAGGACTAGCGGGACGGAGACCCAGTACTTC
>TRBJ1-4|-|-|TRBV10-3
CAIPISPRHESVPPLSGEKLFF
TGTGCCATCCCCATCTCTCCCCGCCATGAATCGGTTCCCCCACTAAGTGGTGAAAAACTGTTTTTT
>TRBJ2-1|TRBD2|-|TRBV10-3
CAINPGLAGVKFF
TGTGCCATCAACCCGGGACTAGCGGGAGTCAAGTTCTTC
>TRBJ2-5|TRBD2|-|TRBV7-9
CASSLAKGLRETQYF
TGTGCCAGCAGCTTAGCCAAGGGACTAAGGGAGACCCAGTACTTC
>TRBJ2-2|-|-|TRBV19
CASSHGEAAENTGELFF
TGTGCCAGCAGCCATGGGGAGGCAGCGGAGAACACCGGGGAGCTGTTTTTT
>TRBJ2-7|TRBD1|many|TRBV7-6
CASSLRQGESYEQYF
TGTGCCAGCAGCTTACGACAGGGTGAATCCTACGAGCAGTACTTC
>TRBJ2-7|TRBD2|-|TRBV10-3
CAISESTAGGLDYEQYF
TGTGCCATCAGTGAGTCCACCGCGGGGGGGTTGGACTACGAGCAGTACTTC
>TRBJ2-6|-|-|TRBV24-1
CATHPPGANVLTF
TGTGCCACCCACCCCCCTGGGGCCAACGTCCTGACTTTC
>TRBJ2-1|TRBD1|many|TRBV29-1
CSVRAGQGAVEQFF
TGCAGCGTTCGGGCGGGACAGGGTGCGGTTGAGCAGTTCTTC
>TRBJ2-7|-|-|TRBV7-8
CASSSEGGRRYEQYF
TGTGCCAGCAGCTCCGAGGGCGGACGGCGCTACGAGCAGTACTTC
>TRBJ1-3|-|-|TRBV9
CASSVGSSTGNTIYF
TGTGCCAGCAGCGTCGGAAGTTCTACTGGAAACACCATATATTTT
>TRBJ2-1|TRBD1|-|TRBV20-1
CSAEGQGVNNEQFF
TGCAGTGCTGAAGGACAGGGAGTCAACAATGAGCAGTTCTTC
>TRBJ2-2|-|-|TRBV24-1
CATGVLGGELFF
TGTGCCACAGGGGTGCTCGGCGGGGAGCTGTTTTTT
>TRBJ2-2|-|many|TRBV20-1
CSARAGELFF
TGCAGTGCTAGGGCGGGGGAGCTGTTTTTT
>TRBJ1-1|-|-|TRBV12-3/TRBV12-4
CASSLVAGSFTEAFF
TGTGCCAGCAGTTTGGTCGCCGGGTCGTTCACTGAAGCTTTCTTT
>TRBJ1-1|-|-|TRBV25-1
CASSEGAPNTEAFF
TGTGCCAGCAGTGAGGGTGCGCCGAACACTGAAGCTTTCTTT
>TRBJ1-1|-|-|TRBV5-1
CASSLDQRARSAEAFF
TGCGCCAGCAGCTTGGATCAACGGGCCCGGTCTGCTGAAGCTTTCTTT
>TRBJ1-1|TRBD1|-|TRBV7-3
CASSWDREEAFF
TGTGCCAGCAGCTGGGACAGGGAAGAAGCTTTCTTT
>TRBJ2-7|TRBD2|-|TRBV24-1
CATWPGLAGGTSYEQYF
TGTGCCACCTGGCCGGGACTAGCGGGAGGTACTTCCTACGAGCAGTACTTC
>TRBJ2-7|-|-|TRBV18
CASSPGVSYEQYF
TGTGCCAGCTCACCAGGGGTCAGCTACGAGCAGTACTTC
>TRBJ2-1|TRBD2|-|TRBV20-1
CSASPGGSYEQFF
TGCAGTGCCTCCCCAGGCGGGAGCTACGAGCAGTTCTTC
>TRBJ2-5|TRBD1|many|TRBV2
CASSLRGDRGRETQYF
TGTGCCAGCAGCCTGAGAGGGGACAGGGGAAGGGAGACCCAGTACTTC
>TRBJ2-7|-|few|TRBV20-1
CSAREEGRSSYEQYF
TGCAGTGCTAGAGAAGAAGGGAGGAGTTCCTACGAGCAGTACTTC
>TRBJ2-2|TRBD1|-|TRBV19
CASSMWTGAGELFF
TGTGCCAGTAGTATGTGGACAGGGGCCGGGGAGCTGTTTTTT
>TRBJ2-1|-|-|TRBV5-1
CASRARGGSNEQFF
TGCGCCAGCAGAGCCAGGGGGGGAAGCAATGAGCAGTTCTTC
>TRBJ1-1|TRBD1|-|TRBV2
CASSLGQGIMNTEAFF
TGTGCCAGCAGTCTGGGACAGGGGATCATGAACACTGAAGCTTTCTTT
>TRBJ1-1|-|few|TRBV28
CASSALGTEAFF
TGTGCCAGCAGTGCCTTAGGCACTGAAGCTTTCTTT
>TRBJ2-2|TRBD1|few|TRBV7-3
CASSGYRDREFTGELFF
TGTGCCAGCAGCGGATACCGGGACAGGGAGTTTACCGGGGAGCTGTTTTTT